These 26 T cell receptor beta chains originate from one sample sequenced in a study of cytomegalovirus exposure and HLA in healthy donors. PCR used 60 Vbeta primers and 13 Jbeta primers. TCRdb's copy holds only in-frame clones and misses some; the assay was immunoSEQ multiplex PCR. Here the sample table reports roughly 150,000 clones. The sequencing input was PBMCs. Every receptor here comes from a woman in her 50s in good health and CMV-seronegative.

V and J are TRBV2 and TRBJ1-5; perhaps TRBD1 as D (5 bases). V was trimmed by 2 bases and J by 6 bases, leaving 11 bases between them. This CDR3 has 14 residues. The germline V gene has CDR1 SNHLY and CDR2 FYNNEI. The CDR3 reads CASSEPGLGQPQHF. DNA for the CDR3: TGTGCCAGCAGTGAACCAGGGTTGGGTCAGCCCCAGCATTTT. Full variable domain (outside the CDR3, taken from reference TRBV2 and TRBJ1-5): EPEVTQTPSHQVTQMGQEVILRCVPISNHLYFYWYRQILGQKVEFLVSFYNNEISEKSEIFDDQFSVERPDGSNFTLKIRSTKLEDSAMYFCASSEPGLGQPQHFGDGTRLSIL.

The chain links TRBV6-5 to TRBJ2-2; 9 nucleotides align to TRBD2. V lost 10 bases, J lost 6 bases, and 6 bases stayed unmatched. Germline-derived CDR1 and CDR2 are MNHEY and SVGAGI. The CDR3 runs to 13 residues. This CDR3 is CATTLAGAGELFF. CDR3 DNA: TGTGCCACTACTTTAGCGGGAGCCGGGGAGCTGTTTTTT.

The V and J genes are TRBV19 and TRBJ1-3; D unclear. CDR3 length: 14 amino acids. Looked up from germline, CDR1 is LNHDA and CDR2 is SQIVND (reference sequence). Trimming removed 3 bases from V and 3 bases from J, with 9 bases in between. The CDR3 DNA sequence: TGTGCCAGTAGTATTGGGCCGTATGGAAACACCATATATTTT. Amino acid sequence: CASSIGPYGNTIYF.

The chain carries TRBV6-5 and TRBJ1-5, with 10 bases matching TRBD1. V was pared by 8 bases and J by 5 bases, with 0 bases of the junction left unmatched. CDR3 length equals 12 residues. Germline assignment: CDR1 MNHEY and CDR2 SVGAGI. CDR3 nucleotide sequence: TGTGCCAGCGGGACAGGGGATCAGCCCCAGCATTTT. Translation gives CASGTGDQPQHF.

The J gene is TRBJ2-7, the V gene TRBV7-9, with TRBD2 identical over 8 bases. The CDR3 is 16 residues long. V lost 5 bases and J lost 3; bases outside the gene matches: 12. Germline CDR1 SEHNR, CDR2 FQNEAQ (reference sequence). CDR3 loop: CASSTFSGMRIYEQYF. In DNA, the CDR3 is TGTGCCAGCAGCACATTTAGCGGGATGAGGATCTACGAGCAGTACTTC. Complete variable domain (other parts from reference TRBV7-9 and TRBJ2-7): DTGVSQNPRHKITKRGQNVTFRCDPISEHNRLYWYRQTLGQGPEFLTYFQNEAQLEKSRLLSDRFSAERPKGSFSTLEIQRTEQGDSAMYLCASSTFSGMRIYEQYFGPGTRLTVT.

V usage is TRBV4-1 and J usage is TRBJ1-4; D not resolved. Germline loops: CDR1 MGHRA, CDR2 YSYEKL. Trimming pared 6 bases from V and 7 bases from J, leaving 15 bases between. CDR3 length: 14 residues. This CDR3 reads CASRRTRDFEKLFF. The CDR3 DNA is TGCGCCAGCAGACGTACCCGGGATTTTGAAAAACTGTTTTTT.

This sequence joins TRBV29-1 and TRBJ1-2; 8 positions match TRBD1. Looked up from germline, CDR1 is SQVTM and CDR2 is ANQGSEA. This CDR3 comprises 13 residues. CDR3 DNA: TGCTTTGGGACAGGTTTTTTCGAAGATGGCTACACCTTC. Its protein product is CFGTGFFEDGYTF.

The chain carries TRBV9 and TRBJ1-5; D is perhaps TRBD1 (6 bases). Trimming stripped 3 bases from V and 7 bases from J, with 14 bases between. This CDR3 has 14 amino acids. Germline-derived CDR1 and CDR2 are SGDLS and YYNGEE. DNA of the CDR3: TGTGCCAGCAGCGCTACAGGGAGTTGGCAGCCCCAGCATTTT. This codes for CASSATGSWQPQHF.

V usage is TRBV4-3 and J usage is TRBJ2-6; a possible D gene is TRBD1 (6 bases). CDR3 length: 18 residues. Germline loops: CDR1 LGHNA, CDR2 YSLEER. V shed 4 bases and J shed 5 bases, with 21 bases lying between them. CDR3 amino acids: CASSPRGTGRGWANVLTF. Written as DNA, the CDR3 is TGCGCCAGCAGCCCCAGGGGAACAGGCCGCGGCTGGGCCAACGTCCTGACTTTC.

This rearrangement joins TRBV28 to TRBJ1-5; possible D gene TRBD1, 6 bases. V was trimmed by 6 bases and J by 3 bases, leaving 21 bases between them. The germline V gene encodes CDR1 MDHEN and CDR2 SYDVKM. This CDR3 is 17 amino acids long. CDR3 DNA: TGTGCCAGCAGCCCAGGGTTCCCGGACAGAGTCAATCAGCCCCAGCATTTT. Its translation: CASSPGFPDRVNQPQHF.

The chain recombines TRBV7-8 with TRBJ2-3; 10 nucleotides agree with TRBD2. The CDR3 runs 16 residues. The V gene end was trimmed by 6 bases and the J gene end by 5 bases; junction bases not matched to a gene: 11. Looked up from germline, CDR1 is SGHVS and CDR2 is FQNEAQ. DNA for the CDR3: TGTGCCAGCAGAGTGAAGCGGGAGGGCCCGAGAGATACGCAGTATTTT. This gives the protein CASRVKREGPRDTQYF.

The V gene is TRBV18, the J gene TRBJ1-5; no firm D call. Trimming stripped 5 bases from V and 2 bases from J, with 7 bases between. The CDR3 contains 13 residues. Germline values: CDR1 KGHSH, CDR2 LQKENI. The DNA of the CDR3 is TGTGCCAGCTCAGATCAGGGCAATCAGCCCCAGCATTTT. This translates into CASSDQGNQPQHF.

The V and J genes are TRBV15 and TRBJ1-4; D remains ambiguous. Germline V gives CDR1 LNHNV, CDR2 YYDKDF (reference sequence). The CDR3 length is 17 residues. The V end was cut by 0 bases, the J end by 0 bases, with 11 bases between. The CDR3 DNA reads TGTGCCACCAGCAGAGATCCCCAGTCAGCAACTAATGAAAAACTGTTTTTT. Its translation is CATSRDPQSATNEKLFF.

The CDR3 DNA reads TGTGCCAGTAGTATAACTAACGACCCCTCCAATGAGCAGTTCTTC. Its translation: CASSITNDPSNEQFF. The chain has TRBV19 and TRBJ2-1; D is undetermined. Germline assignment: CDR1 LNHDA and CDR2 SQIVND (reference sequence). Between the trimmed V and J ends, which lost 2 bases and 6 bases, there was a span of 14 bases. The CDR3 is made up of 15 amino acids.

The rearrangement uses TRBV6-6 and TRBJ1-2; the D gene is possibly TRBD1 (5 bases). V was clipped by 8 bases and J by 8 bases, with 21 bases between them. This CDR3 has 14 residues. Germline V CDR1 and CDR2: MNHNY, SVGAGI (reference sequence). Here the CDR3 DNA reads TGTGCCAGCTTAGACCAGGGCCAAATCACGGGCTACACCTTC. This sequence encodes CASLDQGQITGYTF.

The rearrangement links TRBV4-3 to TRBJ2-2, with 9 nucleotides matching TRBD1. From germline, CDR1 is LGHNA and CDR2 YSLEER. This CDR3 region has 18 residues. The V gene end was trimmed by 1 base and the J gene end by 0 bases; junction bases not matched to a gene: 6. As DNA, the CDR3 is TGCGCCAGCAGCCAAGTCGGCTGGACAGGGGCGAACACCGGGGAGCTGTTTTTT. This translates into CASSQVGWTGANTGELFF.

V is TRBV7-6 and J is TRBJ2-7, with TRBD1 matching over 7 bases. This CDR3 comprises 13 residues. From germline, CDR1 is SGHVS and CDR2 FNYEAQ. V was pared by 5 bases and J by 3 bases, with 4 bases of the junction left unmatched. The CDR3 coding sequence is TGTGCCAGCAGCCTCGGACAGGTCTACGAGCAGTACTTC. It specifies CASSLGQVYEQYF.

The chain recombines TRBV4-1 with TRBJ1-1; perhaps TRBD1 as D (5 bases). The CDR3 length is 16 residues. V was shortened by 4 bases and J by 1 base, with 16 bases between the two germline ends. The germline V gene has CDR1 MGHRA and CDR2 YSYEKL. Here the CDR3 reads CASSPGEGNANTEAFF. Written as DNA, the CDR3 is TGCGCCAGCAGCCCGGGGGAGGGGAACGCGAACACTGAAGCTTTCTTT.

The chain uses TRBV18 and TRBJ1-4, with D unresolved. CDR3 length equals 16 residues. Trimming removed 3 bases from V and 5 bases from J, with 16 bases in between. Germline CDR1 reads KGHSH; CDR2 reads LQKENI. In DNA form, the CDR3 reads TGTGCCAGCTCACCCCAAAAACAAACCGTAAATGAAAAACTGTTTTTT. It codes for CASSPQKQTVNEKLFF.

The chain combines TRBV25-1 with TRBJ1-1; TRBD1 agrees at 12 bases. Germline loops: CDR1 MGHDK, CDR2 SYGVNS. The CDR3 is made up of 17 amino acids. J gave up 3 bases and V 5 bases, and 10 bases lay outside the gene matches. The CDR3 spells CASSTGTGGHRYTEAFF. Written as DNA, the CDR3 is TGTGCCAGCAGTACTGGGACAGGGGGCCATAGGTACACTGAAGCTTTCTTT.

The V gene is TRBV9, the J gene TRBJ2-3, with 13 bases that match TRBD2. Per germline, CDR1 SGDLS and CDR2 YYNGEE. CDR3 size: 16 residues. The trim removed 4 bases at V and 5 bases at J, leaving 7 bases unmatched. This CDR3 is CASSPGLAGAVDTQYF. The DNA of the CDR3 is TGTGCCAGCAGCCCAGGACTAGCGGGGGCGGTAGATACGCAGTATTTT.

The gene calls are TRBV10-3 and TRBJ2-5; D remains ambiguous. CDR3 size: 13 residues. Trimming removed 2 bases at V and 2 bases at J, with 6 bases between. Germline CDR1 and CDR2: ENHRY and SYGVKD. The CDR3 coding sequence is TGTGCCATCAGTGAGGGGCCACAAGAGACCCAGTACTTC. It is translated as CAISEGPQETQYF.

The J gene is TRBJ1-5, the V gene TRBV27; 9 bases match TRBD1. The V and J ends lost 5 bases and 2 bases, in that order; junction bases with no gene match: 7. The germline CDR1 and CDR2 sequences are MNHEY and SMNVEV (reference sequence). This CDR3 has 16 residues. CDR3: CASSPKGQGGNQPQHF. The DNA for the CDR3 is TGTGCCAGCAGTCCTAAGGGACAGGGAGGCAATCAGCCCCAGCATTTT.

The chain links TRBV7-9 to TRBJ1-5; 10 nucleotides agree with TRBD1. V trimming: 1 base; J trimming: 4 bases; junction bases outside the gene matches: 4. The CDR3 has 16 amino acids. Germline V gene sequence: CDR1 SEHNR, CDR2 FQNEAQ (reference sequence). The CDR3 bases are TGTGCCAGCAGCTTAGGGACAGGGGGAGGAAATCAGCCCCAGCATTTT. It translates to CASSLGTGGGNQPQHF.

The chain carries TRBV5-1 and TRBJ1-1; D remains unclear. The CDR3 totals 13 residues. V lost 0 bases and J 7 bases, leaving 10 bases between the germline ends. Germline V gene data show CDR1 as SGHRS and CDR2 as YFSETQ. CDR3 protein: CASSLDSRGEAFF. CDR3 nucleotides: TGCGCCAGCAGCTTGGACTCTCGGGGTGAAGCTTTCTTT.

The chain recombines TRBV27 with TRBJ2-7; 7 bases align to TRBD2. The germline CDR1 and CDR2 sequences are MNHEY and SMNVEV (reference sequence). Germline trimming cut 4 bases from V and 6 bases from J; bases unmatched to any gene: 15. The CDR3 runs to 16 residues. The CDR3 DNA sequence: TGTGCCAGCAGTTACGTCTGGACTAGGAGTTTAAGCGAGCAGTACTTC. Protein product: CASSYVWTRSLSEQYF.